This T cell receptor (beta chain) was recorded in a study of identical twins (dated by TCRdb to about 2016). Notes on the research overall: The study deep-sequenced TCR alpha and beta repertoires from monozygotic twins, unrelated adults of various ages and cord blood to test whether fetal clonotypes persist. Replicate twin experiments were performed at different times using different library preparation protocols to rule out contamination. Study-wide conclusions, independent of this receptor: A weaker excess of twin sharing was found in beta out-of-frame sequences because the signal-to-noise ratio was lowered by fewer shared sequences. Invariant T cells such as MAIT and iNKT could partly confound zero-insertion analyses, although diverse VJ usage argued against such confounding for most clonotypes. Out-of-frame TCR alpha sequences shared between twins showed an excess of low generation-probability sequences compared with coincidental sharing between unrelated individuals. Conclusions relied on cross-sectional statistical analysis, since the same donors could not be followed over many years. Fewer insertions were carried by abundant cord blood beta clonotypes, a similar but weaker trend appeared in young adult naive repertoires, and no such trend appeared in memory repertoires. Recombination models systematically underestimated out-of-frame TCR alpha sharing in monozygotic twins but agreed with sharing between unrelated individuals.

The CDR3 starts with the cysteine, ends with the phenylalanine, and has 19 residues. The entry retains the CDR3 DNA only, 57 bases that are in frame from base 1. Taken from the germline V gene, the CDR1 and CDR2 loops are MDHEN and SYDVKM. V loses 5 bases at its end and J loses 1 base; junction bases beyond the gene matches: 11. With respect to this clonotype: Its antigen specificity is not known. Per-base quality was not reported, and no clone a single base away is much larger than it.

The library relied on 5' RACE. Sequenced on an Illumina HiSeq 2000. A universal primer binding site was added through template switching, and the final cDNA carried a unique molecular identifier so that TCR cDNA molecules could be counted accurately. Specific primers in the conserved constant-segment region were used to synthesize first-strand cDNA for TCR alpha and beta chains. To control for contamination, each cDNA library was double barcoded with a SMART-Mk sample barcode plus Illumina barcodes. Two successive PCR steps introduced TruSeq adapter sequences along with Illumina sample barcodes. Sequencing of the TCR alpha and beta cDNA libraries was done on the Illumina HiSeq platform using custom primers. The authors processed their data as follows. MiGEC was used to process raw reads and extract unique molecular identifiers, and MiXCR was used to find CDR3 positions. For each individual, recombination models were inferred using an EM algorithm with the repgenHMM and IGoR tools. Shared clonotypes were analyzed with the tcR package in R, and sharing was normalized by the product of cloneset sizes. Out-of-frame nonproductive sequences were analyzed to study raw recombination free of thymic and clonal selection effects. Using fastp trimming at Q25 and MiXCR clonotype assembly, TCRdb reanalyzed the public sequencing data and kept in-frame beta chains. All rows with the same CDR3 protein become a single entry with the most common DNA and genes. These V and J calls derive from TCRdb rather than the authors' analysis. This sample is represented by fewer than 500,000 distinct CDR3 sequences; around 15% of them were singletons. 0.98% of the sample is held by the ten biggest clonotypes.

Every donor was a healthy Caucasian. The twin cohort comprised three pairs of female monozygotic twins, all aged about 18 to 30 years. Positive isolation kits from Invitrogen were used to isolate CD4+ and CD8+ T cell populations. The same specimen was also included in a second study, on yellow fever vaccine responses in identical twins. Per the second study: According to the authors, the vaccine-induced T cell response in identical twins seemed to be partly convergent and partly specific to each individual. In the study, vaccine-responding T cell clones were precisely tracked in identical twins.

This receptor was obtained from a young woman in good health. The sequence is built from TRBV28 and TRBJ2-1, and 13 junction bases match TRBD2. Source material: CD4+ T cells sorted from blood. CDR3 loop: CASSKRLAGGPRSYNEQFF. Read as DNA, the sequence is TGTGCCAGCAGTAAACGACTAGCGGGGGGCCCCCGGTCCTACAATGAGCAGTTCTTC.